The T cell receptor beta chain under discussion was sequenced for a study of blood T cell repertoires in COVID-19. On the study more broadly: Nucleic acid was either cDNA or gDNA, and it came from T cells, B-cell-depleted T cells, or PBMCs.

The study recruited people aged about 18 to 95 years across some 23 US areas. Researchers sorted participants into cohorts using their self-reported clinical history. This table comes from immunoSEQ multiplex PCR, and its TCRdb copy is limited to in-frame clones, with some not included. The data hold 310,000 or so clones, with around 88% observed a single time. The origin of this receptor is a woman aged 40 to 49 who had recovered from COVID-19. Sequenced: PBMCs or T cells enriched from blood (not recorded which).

This CDR3 is CASSLNSGSSTDTQYF. For the CDR3, the DNA is TGTGCCAGCAGCCTGAATAGCGGGAGTAGCACAGATACGCAGTATTTT. The rearrangement uses TRBV11-2 and TRBJ2-3; TRBD2 matches 9 bases. The CDR3 length is 16 residues. Trimming took 5 bases from V and 0 from J; bases not matched to a gene: 6. Per germline, CDR1 SGHAT and CDR2 FQNNGV. The whole variable domain, filled in from reference TRBV11-2 and TRBJ2-3, reads EAGVAQSPRYKIIEKRQSVAFWCNPISGHATLYWYQQILGQGPKLLIQFQNNGVVDDSQLPKDRFSAERLKGVDSTLKIQPAKLEDSAVYLCASSLNSGSSTDTQYFGPGTRLTVL.